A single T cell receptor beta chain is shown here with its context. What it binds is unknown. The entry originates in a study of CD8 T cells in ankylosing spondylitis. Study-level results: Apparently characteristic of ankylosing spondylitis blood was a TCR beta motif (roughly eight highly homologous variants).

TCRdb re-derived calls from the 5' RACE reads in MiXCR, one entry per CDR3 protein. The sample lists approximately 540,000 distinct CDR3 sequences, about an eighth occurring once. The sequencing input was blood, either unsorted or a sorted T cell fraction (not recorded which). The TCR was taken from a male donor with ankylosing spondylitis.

The CDR3 DNA sequence: TGCAGTGCCAGGCCTAGCACAAGCTCCTACAATGAGCAGTTCTTC. It codes for CSARPSTSSYNEQFF. This rearrangement joins TRBV20-1 to TRBJ2-1, with D maybe TRBD2 (5 bases). Germline V lookup: CDR1 DFQATT, CDR2 SNEGSKA (reference sequence). Between the trimmed V and J ends, which lost 6 bases and 0 bases, there was a span of 15 bases. CDR3 length: 15 amino acids.